This record concerns one T cell receptor beta chain sequence. TCRdb's copy holds only in-frame clones and misses some; the assay was immunoSEQ multiplex PCR. The sample includes approximately 64,000 clones, 90% of them seen just once. This CDR3 region has 15 residues. Per germline, CDR1 SGHRS and CDR2 YFSETQ. The V segment lost 2 bases and the J segment 1 base; nucleotides outside the gene matches: 6. The sample comes from a study of T cell changes during pregnancy in multiple sclerosis. J is TRBJ2-7 and V is TRBV5-1, with 7 bases aligning to TRBD1. The receptor comes from a female donor in good health, enrolled as a control in a pregnancy study. The sequencing used peripheral blood, collected in the second trimester of pregnancy. DNA for the CDR3: TGCGCCAGCAGCTTAGATCCGGGACAGTCCTACGAGCAGTACTTC. The encoded protein is CASSLDPGQSYEQYF. The entire variable domain, with the rest obtained from reference TRBV5-1 and TRBJ2-7, is as follows: KAGVTQTPRYLIKTRGQQVTLSCSPISGHRSVSWYQQTPGQGLQFLFEYFSETQRNKGNFPGRFSGRQFSNSRSEMNVSTLELGDSALYLCASSLDPGQSYEQYFGPGTRLTVT.